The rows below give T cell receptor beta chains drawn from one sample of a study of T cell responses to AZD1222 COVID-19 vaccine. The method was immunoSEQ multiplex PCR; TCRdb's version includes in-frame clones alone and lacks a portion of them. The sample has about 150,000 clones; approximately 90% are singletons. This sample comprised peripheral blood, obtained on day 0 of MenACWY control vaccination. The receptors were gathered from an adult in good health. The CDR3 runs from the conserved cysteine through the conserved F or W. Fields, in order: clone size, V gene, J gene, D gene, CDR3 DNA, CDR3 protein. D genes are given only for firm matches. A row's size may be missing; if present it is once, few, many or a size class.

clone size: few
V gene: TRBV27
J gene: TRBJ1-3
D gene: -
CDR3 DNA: TGTGCCAGCAGGCCGACAGCCGGAAACACCATATATTTT
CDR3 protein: CASRPTAGNTIYF

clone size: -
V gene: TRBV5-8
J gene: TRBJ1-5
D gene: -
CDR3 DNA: TGTGCCAGCAGCTTTAGGGGGGAGAGCAATCAGCCCCAGCATTTT
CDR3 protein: CASSFRGESNQPQHF

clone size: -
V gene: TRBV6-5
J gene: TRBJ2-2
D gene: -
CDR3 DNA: TGTGCCAGCGCAGGGTCTCCCGGGGAGCTGTTTTTT
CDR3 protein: CASAGSPGELFF

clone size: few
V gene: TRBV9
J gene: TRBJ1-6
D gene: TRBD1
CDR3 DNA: TGTGCCAGCAGCCTGCGGACAGGGCTATCACCCCTCCACTTT
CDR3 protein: CASSLRTGLSPLHF

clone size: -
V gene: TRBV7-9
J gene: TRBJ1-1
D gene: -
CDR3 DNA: TGTGCCAGCAGCTTTGGAAGGCACCTGAACACTGAAGCTTTCTTT
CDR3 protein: CASSFGRHLNTEAFF

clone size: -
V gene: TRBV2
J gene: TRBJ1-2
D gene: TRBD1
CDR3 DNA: TGTGCCAGCAGTCCTCGTTTTTCGGGACAGCCGGTAGGCTACACCTTC
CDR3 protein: CASSPRFSGQPVGYTF

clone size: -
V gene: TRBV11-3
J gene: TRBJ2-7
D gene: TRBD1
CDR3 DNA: TGTGCCAGCAGCTTAGAGCGGACAGGGGAGAGCTCCTACGAGCAGTACTTC
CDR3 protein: CASSLERTGESSYEQYF

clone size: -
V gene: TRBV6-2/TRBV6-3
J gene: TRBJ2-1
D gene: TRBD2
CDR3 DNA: TGTGCCAGCAGTTTAGCGGGAGGCATTAATGAGCAGTTCTTC
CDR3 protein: CASSLAGGINEQFF

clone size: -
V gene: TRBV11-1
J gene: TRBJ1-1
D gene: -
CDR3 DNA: TGTGCCAGCAGCTTCGACTCCGGTCGCACTGAAGCTTTCTTT
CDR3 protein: CASSFDSGRTEAFF

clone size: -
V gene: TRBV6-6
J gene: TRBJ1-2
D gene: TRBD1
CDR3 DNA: TGTGCCAGCAGTTTAGGGGGCAGCCGAGCTAACTATGGCTACACCTTC
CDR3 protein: CASSLGGSRANYGYTF

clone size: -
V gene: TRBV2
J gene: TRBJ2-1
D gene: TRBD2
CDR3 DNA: TGTGCCAGCAGTGATGATAGATCGGGGGGGGTTCCCTACAATGAGCAGTTCTTC
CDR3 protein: CASSDDRSGGVPYNEQFF

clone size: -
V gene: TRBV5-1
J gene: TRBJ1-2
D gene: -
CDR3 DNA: TGCGCCAGCAGCATAGGGGACGAGACGTATGGCTACACCTTC
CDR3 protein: CASSIGDETYGYTF

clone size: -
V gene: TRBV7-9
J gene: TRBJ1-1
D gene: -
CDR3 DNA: TGTGCCAGCAGCCCTCTTAGGTTCACTGAAGCTTTCTTT
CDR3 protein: CASSPLRFTEAFF

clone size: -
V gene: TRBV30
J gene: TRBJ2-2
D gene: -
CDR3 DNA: TGTGCCTGGAGTGTACGTACCGGGGAGCTGTTTTTT
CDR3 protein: CAWSVRTGELFF

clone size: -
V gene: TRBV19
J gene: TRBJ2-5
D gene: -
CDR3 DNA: TGTGCCAGTAGACACACCGACAGCTCCCGTGGGGAGACCCAGTACTTC
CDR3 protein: CASRHTDSSRGETQYF

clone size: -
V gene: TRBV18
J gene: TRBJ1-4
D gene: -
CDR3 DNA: TGTGCCAGCTCACCGCCGGGACACAACAATGAAAAACTGTTTTTT
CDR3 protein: CASSPPGHNNEKLFF

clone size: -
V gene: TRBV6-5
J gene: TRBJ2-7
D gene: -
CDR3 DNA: TGTGCCAGCAGTTACTCGTGGGAATACGAGCAGTACTTC
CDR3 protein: CASSYSWEYEQYF

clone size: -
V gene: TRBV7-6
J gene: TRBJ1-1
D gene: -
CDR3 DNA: TGTGCCAGCAGCTTATTTTTGGGACAACAGAACACTGAAGCTTTCTTT
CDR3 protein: CASSLFLGQQNTEAFF

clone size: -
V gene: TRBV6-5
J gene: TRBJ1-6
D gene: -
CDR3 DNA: TGTGAGACGCAGAAGGGTAAGTATAATTCACCCCTCCACTTT
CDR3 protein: CETQKGKYNSPLHF

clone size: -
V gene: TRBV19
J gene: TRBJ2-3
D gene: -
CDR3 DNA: TGTGCCAGTAGTTTCTCGACATCCACAGATACGCAGTATTTT
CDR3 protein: CASSFSTSTDTQYF

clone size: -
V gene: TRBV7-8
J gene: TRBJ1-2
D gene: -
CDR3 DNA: TGTGCCAGCAGCCCCCAAGAAGGGCACTATGGCTACACCTTC
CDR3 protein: CASSPQEGHYGYTF

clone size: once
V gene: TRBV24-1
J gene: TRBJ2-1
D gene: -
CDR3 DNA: TGTGCCACCAGTGAAGGAGGCAGTCCTACCGATGAGCAGTTCTTC
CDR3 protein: CATSEGGSPTDEQFF

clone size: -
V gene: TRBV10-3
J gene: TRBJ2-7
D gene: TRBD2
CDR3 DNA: TGTGCCATCAGTGACGGGACTAGCGGATCCTACGAGCAGTACTTC
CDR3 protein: CAISDGTSGSYEQYF

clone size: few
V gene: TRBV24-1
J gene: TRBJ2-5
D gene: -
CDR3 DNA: TGTGCCACCAGTGATTTGCGGGGCAGGGGGGAAGAGACCCAGTACTTC
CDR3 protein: CATSDLRGRGEETQYF

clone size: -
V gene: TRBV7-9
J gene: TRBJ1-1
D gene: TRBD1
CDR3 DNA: TGTGCCAGCAGCTTAGTCGGGACAGGGGAAGCTTTCTTT
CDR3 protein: CASSLVGTGEAFF

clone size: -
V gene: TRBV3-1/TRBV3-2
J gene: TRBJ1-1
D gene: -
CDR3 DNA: TGTGCCAGCAGCCTTTTGGAGAACACTGAAGCTTTCTTT
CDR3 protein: CASSLLENTEAFF

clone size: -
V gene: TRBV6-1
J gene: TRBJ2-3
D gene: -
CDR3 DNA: TGTGCCAGCAGTGAACTGGGAAGCACAGATACGCAGTATTTT
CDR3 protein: CASSELGSTDTQYF

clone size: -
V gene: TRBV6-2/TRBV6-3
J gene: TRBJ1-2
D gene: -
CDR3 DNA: TGTGCCAGCAGTTCGAGGGGTCCACCTGGCTACACCTTC
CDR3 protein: CASSSRGPPGYTF

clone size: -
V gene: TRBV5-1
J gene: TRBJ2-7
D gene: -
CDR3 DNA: TGCGCCAGCAGCTTCCGGACACCCACCTACGAGCAGTACTTC
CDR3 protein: CASSFRTPTYEQYF

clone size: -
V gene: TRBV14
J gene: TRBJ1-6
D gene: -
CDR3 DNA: TGTGCCAGCAGCCAAGATAGGAGGGGTTTGTATAATTCACCCCTCCACTTT
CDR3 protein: CASSQDRRGLYNSPLHF

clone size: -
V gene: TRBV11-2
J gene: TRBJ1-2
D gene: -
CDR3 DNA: TGTGCCAGCAGCTTAGATTTAGGGAGGGGCTATGGCTACACCTTC
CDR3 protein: CASSLDLGRGYGYTF

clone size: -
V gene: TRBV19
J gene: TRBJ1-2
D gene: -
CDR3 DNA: TGTGCCAGTAGCGACAGGCCCTATGGCTACACCTTC
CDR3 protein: CASSDRPYGYTF

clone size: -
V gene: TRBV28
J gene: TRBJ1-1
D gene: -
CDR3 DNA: TGTGCCAGCAGTTTGGATCAGGGAGGCACTGAAGCTTTCTTT
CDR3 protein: CASSLDQGGTEAFF

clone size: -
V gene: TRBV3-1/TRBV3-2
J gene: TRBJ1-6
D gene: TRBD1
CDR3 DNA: TGTGCCAGCAGCCGTCTCCGGGCGGGACAGTATAATTCACCCCTCCACTTT
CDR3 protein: CASSRLRAGQYNSPLHF

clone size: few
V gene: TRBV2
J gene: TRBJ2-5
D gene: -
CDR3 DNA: TGTGCCAGCAGTGAGTCAGGGCTACAAGAGACCCAGTACTTC
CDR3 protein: CASSESGLQETQYF

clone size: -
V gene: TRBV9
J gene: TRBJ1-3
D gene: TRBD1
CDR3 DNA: TGTGCCAGCAGCGTTCAGGGGGCAAACTCTGGAAACACCATATATTTT
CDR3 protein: CASSVQGANSGNTIYF

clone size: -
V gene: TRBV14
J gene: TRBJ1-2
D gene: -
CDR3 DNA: TGTGCCAGCAGCCAAGGGACGTACTATGGCTACACCTTC
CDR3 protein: CASSQGTYYGYTF

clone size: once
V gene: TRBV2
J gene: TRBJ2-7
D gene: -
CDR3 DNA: TGTGCCAGCAGTGACCTCAGAACAGCCGGGTCCTACGAGCAGTACTTC
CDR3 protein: CASSDLRTAGSYEQYF

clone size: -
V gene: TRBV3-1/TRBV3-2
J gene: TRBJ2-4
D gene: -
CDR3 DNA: TGTGCCAGCAGCCCTCCCGGGGGCATAGCCAAAAACATTCAGTACTTC
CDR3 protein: CASSPPGGIAKNIQYF

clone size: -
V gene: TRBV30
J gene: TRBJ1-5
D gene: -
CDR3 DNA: TGTGCCTGGAGCCCTCAGAGGTATAGCAATCAGCCCCAGCATTTT
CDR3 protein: CAWSPQRYSNQPQHF

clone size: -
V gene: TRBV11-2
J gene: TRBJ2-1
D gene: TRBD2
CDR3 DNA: TGTGCCAGCGGGGGACTAGCGGCCTCCTACAATGAGCAGTTCTTC
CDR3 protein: CASGGLAASYNEQFF

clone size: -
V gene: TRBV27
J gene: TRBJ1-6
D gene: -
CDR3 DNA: TGTGCCAGCAGTTACAGGAGGGAGTCACCCCTCCACTTT
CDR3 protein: CASSYRRESPLHF

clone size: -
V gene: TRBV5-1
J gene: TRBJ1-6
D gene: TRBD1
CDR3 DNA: TGCGCCAGCAGCTCCCAGACAGGGGACTATAATTCACCCCTCCACTTT
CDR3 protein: CASSSQTGDYNSPLHF

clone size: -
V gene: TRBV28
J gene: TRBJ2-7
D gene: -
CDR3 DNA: TGTGCCAGCAGTTTTTCTTTCGGAATCCAGTACTTC
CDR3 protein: CASSFSFGIQYF

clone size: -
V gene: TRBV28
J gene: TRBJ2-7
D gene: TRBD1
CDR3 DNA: TGTGCCAGCAGTTTATTCACCGGGACAGGGGATATCTACGAGCAGTACTTC
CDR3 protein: CASSLFTGTGDIYEQYF

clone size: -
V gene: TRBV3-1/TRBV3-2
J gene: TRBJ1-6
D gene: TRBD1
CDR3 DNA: TGTGCCAGCAGCCCAGGGGGACAGGGTCTCACCCTCCACTTT
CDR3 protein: CASSPGGQGLTLHF

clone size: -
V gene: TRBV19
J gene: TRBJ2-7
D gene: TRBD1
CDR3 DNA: TGTGCCAGTAGTATAGCCAGGGACAGAGAGCAGTACTTC
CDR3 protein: CASSIARDREQYF

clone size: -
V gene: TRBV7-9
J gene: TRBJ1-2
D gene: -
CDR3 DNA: TGTGCCAGCACCTTCCTTGAGGTGGGAAACTATGGCTACACCTTC
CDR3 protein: CASTFLEVGNYGYTF

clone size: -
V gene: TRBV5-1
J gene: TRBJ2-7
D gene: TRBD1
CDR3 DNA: TGCGCCAGCAGCCCGCATAGACAGGGTTCCCACGAGCAGTACTTC
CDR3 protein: CASSPHRQGSHEQYF

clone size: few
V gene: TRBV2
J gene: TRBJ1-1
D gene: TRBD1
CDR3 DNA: TGTGCCAGCCTAACGGGACAGAAAATGAACACTGAAGCTTTCTTT
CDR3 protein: CASLTGQKMNTEAFF

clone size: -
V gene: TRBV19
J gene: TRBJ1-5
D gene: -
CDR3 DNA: TGTGCCAGTAGTGAGGACAGAGCACTCGGGCCCCAGCATTTT
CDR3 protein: CASSEDRALGPQHF